These T cell receptor beta chains were read from a single sample in a study of graft-versus-host responses after intestinal transplantation. Clones were sequenced by immunoSEQ multiplex PCR, and TCRdb holds only the in-frame ones, with some missing. The sample has roughly 77,000 clones, 70% to 90% seen once; the top ten hold roughly 2.5%. Their cognate antigens are unknown. The sample here was unstimulated CD8+ T cells sorted from spleen or lymph node cells, taken before intestinal transplant. These receptors all come from a human donor who received an intestinal transplant. Both conserved end residues are part of each CDR3. The D gene is left open where the match is weak. Expanded clones get a size class; other rows say once, few or many, or leave the size out.

d_call,v_call,clone_size,j_call,cdr3_aa,cdr3_nt
TRBD1,TRBV6-1,.,TRBJ1-1,CASSATGVNTEAFF,TGTGCCAGCAGTGCGACAGGGGTGAACACTGAAGCTTTCTTT
.,TRBV5-1,.,TRBJ1-1,CASSWDVRRELNTEAFF,TGCGCCAGCAGCTGGGACGTGAGGAGGGAACTGAACACTGAAGCTTTCTTT
TRBD1,TRBV13,once,TRBJ2-7,CASSAGQVYEQYF,TGTGCCAGCAGCGCCGGACAGGTCTACGAGCAGTACTTC
.,TRBV4-2,.,TRBJ2-7,CASSQPYSYEQYF,TGTGCCAGCAGCCAACCCTACAGCTACGAGCAGTACTTC
.,TRBV7-8,.,TRBJ1-2,CASSLGRGRGPNYGYTF,TGTGCCAGCAGCTTAGGCAGGGGACGGGGCCCTAACTATGGCTACACCTTC
TRBD1,TRBV13,.,TRBJ2-2,CASSVNRGNTGELFF,TGTGCCAGCAGCGTCAACAGGGGGAACACCGGGGAGCTGTTTTTT
TRBD2,TRBV4-1,.,TRBJ2-2,CASSQDLWREVGTGELFF,TGCGCCAGCAGCCAAGATTTATGGCGGGAGGTTGGCACCGGGGAGCTGTTTTTT
.,TRBV6-5,few,TRBJ2-6,CASSGTGTGANVLTF,TGTGCCAGTAGCGGGACAGGGACCGGGGCCAACGTCCTGACTTTC
TRBD2,TRBV6-1,.,TRBJ2-3,CASSELAGGPDTQYF,TGTGCCAGCAGTGAACTAGCGGGGGGGCCAGATACGCAGTATTTT
TRBD2,TRBV5-6,.,TRBJ2-3,CASSLARGGSTDTQYF,TGTGCCAGCAGCTTGGCCCGCGGGGGGAGCACAGATACGCAGTATTTT
.,TRBV9,.,TRBJ2-7,CASSPAGRVYEQYF,TGTGCCAGCAGCCCCGCCGGCAGGGTCTACGAGCAGTACTTC
.,TRBV28,.,TRBJ2-7,CASSSAWAGGEQYF,TGTGCCAGCAGTTCGGCCTGGGCAGGAGGGGAGCAGTACTTC
TRBD1,TRBV6-5,.,TRBJ2-7,CASSGTGGSYEQYF,TGTGCCAGCAGTGGCACAGGGGGCTCCTACGAGCAGTACTTC
TRBD1,TRBV4-1,.,TRBJ1-1,CASSQDREGARGTEAFF,TGCGCCAGCAGCCAAGATCGAGAGGGGGCTAGAGGCACTGAAGCTTTCTTT
TRBD1,TRBV2,.,TRBJ1-1,CASSLRQGLNTEAFF,TGTGCCAGCAGCTTAAGACAGGGCCTGAACACTGAAGCTTTCTTT
.,TRBV30,.,TRBJ2-7,CAWSVRTVSSYEQYF,TGTGCCTGGAGTGTACGGACAGTCTCCTCCTACGAGCAGTACTTC
TRBD1,TRBV6-1,.,TRBJ2-7,CASSSGQGELYEQYF,TGTGCCAGCAGTTCGGGACAGGGAGAGCTCTACGAGCAGTACTTC
.,TRBV2,.,TRBJ1-5,CASSVGNQPQHF,TGTGCCAGCAGTGTCGGTAATCAGCCCCAGCATTTT
TRBD1,TRBV27,.,TRBJ2-1,CASSSTGGESYNEQFF,TGTGCCAGCAGTTCGACAGGGGGCGAGTCCTACAATGAGCAGTTCTTC
.,TRBV30,.,TRBJ1-2,CAGTGRGGGYTF,TGTGCCGGAACAGGGAGAGGGGGTGGCTACACCTTC
.,TRBV5-8,.,TRBJ1-1,CASSFNSNTEAFF,TGTGCCAGCAGCTTTAACTCCAACACTGAAGCTTTCTTT
.,TRBV6-1,once,TRBJ2-7,CASSEDQLVGGGTYEQYF,TGTGCCAGCAGTGAAGACCAATTAGTAGGGGGGGGCACCTACGAGCAGTACTTC
.,TRBV27,.,TRBJ2-1,CASSFQGARVDEQFF,TGTGCCAGCAGTTTCCAAGGGGCCCGGGTTGATGAGCAGTTCTTC
.,TRBV2,.,TRBJ2-7,CASSGTTIPYEQYF,TGTGCCAGCAGCGGCACGACAATCCCCTACGAGCAGTACTTC
TRBD2,TRBV27,.,TRBJ2-1,CASSLLAGDPEQFF,TGTGCCAGCAGTTTGCTAGCGGGAGACCCTGAGCAGTTCTTC
.,TRBV5-8,.,TRBJ1-5,CASSYRGGRIRNQPQHF,TGTGCCAGCAGTTATAGAGGTGGCAGAATCCGCAATCAGCCCCAGCATTTT
.,TRBV4-2,once,TRBJ1-3,CASSHLGREGVEGNTIYF,TGTGCCAGCAGCCACCTTGGCAGGGAGGGTGTGGAAGGAAACACCATATATTTT
.,TRBV5-6,.,TRBJ1-5,CASSLGRGQPQHF,TGTGCCAGCAGCTTGGGAAGGGGACAGCCCCAGCATTTT
TRBD2,TRBV28,.,TRBJ2-7,CASSFGTSAYEQYF,TGTGCCAGCAGTTTTGGGACTAGTGCCTACGAGCAGTACTTC
.,TRBV2,.,TRBJ2-5,CASLIPPETQYF,TGTGCCAGCCTTATCCCCCCGGAGACCCAGTACTTC
.,TRBV5-4,.,TRBJ2-1,CASSLLEDRNEQFF,TGTGCCAGCAGCTTGCTAGAGGATCGCAATGAGCAGTTCTTC
.,TRBV5-4,few,TRBJ1-2,CASSYGGSGYTF,TGTGCCAGCAGCTATGGCGGGTCGGGCTACACCTTC
.,TRBV27,.,TRBJ2-1,CASSLGHINEQFF,TGTGCCAGCAGTTTGGGGCATATAAATGAGCAGTTCTTC
.,TRBV19,.,TRBJ2-7,CASSRRGTSYEQYF,TGTGCCAGTAGTCGGCGCGGCACATCCTACGAGCAGTACTTC
.,TRBV21-1,.,TRBJ1-2,CAGRRNRETYGYTF,TGTGCCGGAAGACGAAACAGGGAGACCTATGGCTACACCTTC
TRBD2,TRBV5-5,.,TRBJ2-7,CASSLVLAGLSYEQYF,TGTGCCAGCAGCTTGGTACTAGCGGGCCTCTCCTACGAGCAGTACTTC
TRBD2,TRBV7-9,.,TRBJ2-1,CASSAWTSGSLTYNEQFF,TGTGCCAGCAGCGCATGGACTAGCGGGAGTCTGACCTACAATGAGCAGTTCTTC
.,TRBV19,.,TRBJ2-7,CASSHRVSDEQYF,TGTGCCAGTAGTCACAGGGTCTCGGACGAGCAGTACTTC
.,TRBV13,.,TRBJ2-6,CASSPAGTGANVLTF,TGTGCCAGCAGCCCGGCGGGGACCGGGGCCAACGTCCTGACTTTC
TRBD1,TRBV5-8,.,TRBJ1-1,CASGSWRGQAKLAFF,TGTGCCAGCGGATCTTGGCGGGGACAGGCAAAATTAGCTTTCTTT
TRBD1,TRBV13,.,TRBJ2-6,CASSSLRTGGLSSGANVLTF,TGTGCCAGCAGCTCCCTCAGGACAGGGGGTTTGAGCTCTGGGGCCAACGTCCTGACTTTC
TRBD1,TRBV5-5,.,TRBJ2-7,CASSSRGPRHSYEQYF,TGTGCCAGCAGCTCCAGGGGGCCCAGGCACTCCTACGAGCAGTACTTC
TRBD1,TRBV6-1,.,TRBJ1-5,CASSAVDRGLQPQHF,TGTGCCAGCAGTGCGGTAGACAGGGGGCTTCAGCCCCAGCATTTT
TRBD1,TRBV28,.,TRBJ2-7,CASSPQGYEQYF,TGTGCCAGCAGTCCACAGGGGTACGAGCAGTACTTC
.,TRBV10-3,once,TRBJ1-1,CAIRGGETEAFF,TGTGCCATCAGAGGGGGAGAAACTGAAGCTTTCTTT
.,TRBV29-1,.,TRBJ1-1,CSVEGGTNTEAFF,TGCAGCGTTGAAGGGGGGACTAACACTGAAGCTTTCTTT
.,TRBV6-1,.,TRBJ1-5,CASSAGRYQPQHF,TGTGCCAGCAGTGCTGGCAGGTATCAGCCCCAGCATTTT
.,TRBV6-5,once,TRBJ2-7,CASSYSGHYEQYF,TGTGCCAGCAGTTACTCTGGGCATTACGAGCAGTACTTC
.,TRBV29-1,.,TRBJ1-2,CSVARGGPRLYGYTF,TGCAGCGTTGCCCGGGGTGGGCCAAGACTCTATGGCTACACCTTC
.,TRBV6-5,.,TRBJ2-2,CASSGESGELFF,TGTGCCAGCAGCGGGGAGTCCGGGGAGCTGTTTTTT
.,TRBV4-1,.,TRBJ1-1,CASSQDPKGRDTEAFF,TGCGCCAGCAGCCAAGATCCCAAGGGGAGGGACACTGAAGCTTTCTTT
TRBD1,TRBV5-1,.,TRBJ2-2,CASSHGTGDGELFF,TGCGCCAGCAGCCACGGGACAGGGGACGGGGAGCTGTTTTTT